This record looks at one T cell receptor (beta chain) sequence and its context. Its matching antigen is unknown. This CDR3 contains 13 residues. CDR1 is DFQATT and CDR2 is SNEGSKA in the germline V gene (reference sequence). This sample stems from a study of T cells expressing NK-cell markers. Whole-study context: Most of the eight sequenced donors tested HCMV-seropositive; one tested seronegative.

Overall study results and limits: Also leading the CD3+CD56-NKG2C+ fraction in a handful of donors were these clonotypes.

Researchers built TCR beta cDNA using 5'RACE template switching with UMIs. TCRdb re-called the 5' RACE reads and catalogs CDR3 proteins one per entry, DNA excluded. The sample's table shows roughly 420,000 distinct CDR3 sequences. The receptor comes from a woman between 18 and 70 years old in good health. This chain connects TRBV20-1 to TRBJ2-2. Sequencing was carried out using blood T cells: a sorted CD56 or NKG2C T cell subset, CD4+ or CD8+ T cells, or bulk PBMC T cells (not recorded which). The chain's CDR3 is CSPTNAITGELFF.